This T cell receptor (beta chain) was documented in a study of tumor and adjacent non-tumor tissue in lung cancer. The template was RNA from unsorted bulk tissue. As to this clonotype: This may arise from a read error, as a much more abundant clone is one base away.

Germline CDR1 is DFQATT and CDR2 is SNEGSKA (reference sequence). The CDR3 covers 15 residues. Trimming at V came to 7 bases and at J to 0 bases, leaving 11 bases not matched to a gene. The library came from three nested PCR rounds adapted from ARM-PCR protocols. TCRdb re-derived calls from the multiplex PCR reads in MiXCR, one entry per CDR3 protein. The sample includes 100,000 to 150,000 distinct CDR3 sequences, 66% of them seen just once. The sequencing sample was made of lung tumor tissue. The chain carries TRBV20-1 and TRBJ1-1; 7 bases line up with TRBD1. The source is a man between 25 and 39 years old with non-small cell lung cancer. The CDR3, as DNA: TGCAGTGTGCGTCGACAGGGAACTATGAACACTGAAGCTTTCTTT. This sequence encodes CSVRRQGTMNTEAFF.